These 26 T cell receptor beta chains share one sample of origin, sequenced in a study of blood T cell repertoires in COVID-19 (dated by TCRdb to about 2020). Library creation used the immunoSEQ multiplex PCR assay. This immuneACCESS table, as held by TCRdb, lists in-frame sequences with V and J called but not all clones. Of the missing ones, under half trace to an unresolved V gene in checked studies; the others have no known cause. The sample yields roughly 180,000 clones; roughly four fifths were counted once. The ten largest clones add up to 10% to 15% of the sample. The sample was PBMCs or T cells enriched from blood (not recorded which). The source of these receptors is a middle-aged man who had recovered from COVID-19.

This clone was counted between two and nine times. The chain recombines TRBV28 with TRBJ1-3; 7 nucleotides match TRBD1. The CDR3 extends over 14 amino acids. In germline, CDR1 is MDHEN, CDR2 SYDVKM. V shed 6 bases, J shed 4 bases, and the junction held 6 bases outside the gene matches. The CDR3, as DNA: TGTGCCAGCAGCACCTCAGGGGGGGGAAACACCATATATTTT. Translated, it gives CASSTSGGGNTIYF.

This chain connects TRBV5-1 to TRBJ2-3, with TRBD1 as a possible D gene (5 bases). V was cut by 5 bases and J by 0 bases, with 7 bases left in between. CDR3 size: 13 residues. In germline, CDR1 is SGHRS, CDR2 YFSETQ. The chain's CDR3 is CASRTVSTDTQYF. DNA for the CDR3: TGCGCCAGCAGGACAGTGAGCACAGATACGCAGTATTTT. The complete variable domain, with remaining parts taken from reference TRBV5-1 and TRBJ2-3, reads KAGVTQTPRYLIKTRGQQVTLSCSPISGHRSVSWYQQTPGQGLQFLFEYFSETQRNKGNFPGRFSGRQFSNSRSEMNVSTLELGDSALYLCASRTVSTDTQYFGPGTRLTVL.

V gene TRBV19 combines with J gene TRBJ2-1; 8 positions agree with TRBD2. Germline loops: CDR1 LNHDA, CDR2 SQIVND (reference sequence). The CDR3 is 13 residues long. V shed 4 bases, J shed 13 bases, and the junction held 9 bases outside the gene matches. In DNA, the CDR3 is TGTGCCAGTAGTACCCAGCGGGAGTCTCTACAGTTCTTC. As protein: CASSTQRESLQFF.

The rearrangement joins TRBV6-5 to TRBJ2-7, with 8 bases aligning to TRBD2. This CDR3 has 15 residues. In germline, CDR1 is MNHEY, CDR2 SVGAGI. After removal of 5 bases from V and 0 bases from J, the junction contained 6 bases not matched to a gene. The CDR3 sequence: CASSPQLADSYEQYF. Here the CDR3 DNA reads TGTGCCAGCAGTCCGCAACTAGCGGACTCCTACGAGCAGTACTTC.

This clone was seen only a few times. This sequence joins TRBV7-2 and TRBJ1-2, with TRBD1 identical over 9 bases. CDR1 SGHTA and CDR2 FQGNSA come from the germline V gene. Losses at the gene ends were 5 bases for V and 8 bases for J; bases not matched to a gene: 9. The CDR3 totals 14 residues. The CDR3 coding sequence is TGTGCCAGCAGCCCGAACGGACAGGGGAGCGGCTACACCTTC. Amino acids: CASSPNGQGSGYTF.

The V and J genes are TRBV19 and TRBJ1-2; D remains ambiguous. V gave up 3 bases and J gave up 2 bases, with 13 bases separating them. In germline, CDR1 is LNHDA, CDR2 SQIVND (reference sequence). The CDR3 extends over 15 amino acids. Here the CDR3 DNA reads TGTGCCAGTAGTATCGCGGGTCGAGGGAACTATGGCTACACCTTC. Its protein product is CASSIAGRGNYGYTF.

This clone turned up a few times. The genes are TRBV19 and TRBJ1-1; D is uncertain. Germline values: CDR1 LNHDA, CDR2 SQIVND (reference sequence). The length of the CDR3 is 12 residues. Between the trimmed V and J ends, which lost 5 bases and 1 base, there was a span of 5 bases. The CDR3 bases are TGTGCCAGTAGTCCAAAGAACACTGAAGCTTTCTTT. Protein: CASSPKNTEAFF.

The CDR3: CASSWGQSNQPQHF. The CDR3 region has the DNA TGTGCCAGCAGTTGGGGACAGAGCAATCAGCCCCAGCATTTT. This chain uses TRBV28 with TRBJ1-5; TRBD1 matches at 7 bases. The ends lost 4 bases at V and 1 base at J; junction bases unmatched: 1. The CDR3 sequence is 14 residues long. The V gene's germline CDR1 is MDHEN and CDR2 SYDVKM.

This sequence joins TRBV5-1 and TRBJ1-5; D unclear. The germline CDR1 and CDR2 sequences are SGHRS and YFSETQ. This CDR3 is built from 13 residues. The germline V and J ends were trimmed by 0 bases and 6 bases, with 7 bases remaining between them. As DNA, the CDR3 is TGCGCCAGCAGCTTGGGAGGGTCTCAGCCCCAGCATTTT. Translation: CASSLGGSQPQHF.

This chain connects TRBV11-1 to TRBJ1-6, with D perhaps matching TRBD1 (6 bases). With 5 bases removed from V and 7 bases from J, the gap between germline ends came to 9 bases. In germline, CDR1 is SGHAT, CDR2 FQDESV (reference sequence). The CDR3 has 13 residues. The CDR3 coding sequence is TGTGCCAGCAGCGGGGGCGGGAATTCACCCCTCCACTTT. Protein sequence: CASSGGGNSPLHF.

The rearrangement joins TRBV20-1 to TRBJ1-1; D not certain. V lost 3 bases to trimming and J lost 11 bases, with 13 bases between them. Germline CDR1 DFQATT, CDR2 SNEGSKA (reference sequence). CDR3 size: 11 residues. The CDR3, as DNA: TGCAGTGCTAGGGGCAGTCGAGGGGCTTTCTTT. It encodes CSARGSRGAFF.

This clone occurred a few times. V is TRBV27 and J is TRBJ1-1; perhaps TRBD1 as D (5 bases). CDR3 length equals 14 residues. In germline, CDR1 is MNHEY, CDR2 SMNVEV (reference sequence). V gave up 4 bases and J gave up 2 bases, with 11 bases separating them. The CDR3 reads CASSYGGINTEAFF. The DNA of the CDR3 is TGTGCCAGCAGTTACGGGGGGATTAACACTGAAGCTTTCTTT.

The CDR3 DNA is TGTGCCAGCAGTTCCGGGGGGTGGACGGGAGAGCAGTACTTC. Residues: CASSSGGWTGEQYF. The rearrangement links TRBV11-2 to TRBJ2-7, with 7 nucleotides matching TRBD2. Per the germline V gene, CDR1 is SGHAT and CDR2 is FQNNGV. The CDR3 is made up of 14 amino acids. V lost 6 bases, J lost 7 bases, and 12 bases stayed unmatched.

The chain links TRBV5-1 to TRBJ1-1; TRBD1 might be the D (6 bases). V was cut by 4 bases and J by 0 bases, with 13 bases left in between. The CDR3 consists of 15 residues. The germline CDR1 and CDR2 sequences are SGHRS and YFSETQ. The CDR3 DNA reads as TGCGCCAGCAGCGCCCCGGACAGTCTGAACACTGAAGCTTTCTTT. Protein sequence: CASSAPDSLNTEAFF.

This clone was picked up a small number of times. J is TRBJ2-7 and V is TRBV24-1; D is undetermined. The germline V and J ends were trimmed by 3 bases and 1 base, with 9 bases remaining between them. Germline-derived CDR1 and CDR2 are KGHDR and SFDVKD. The CDR3 totals 14 residues. This CDR3 reads CATSDPRSSYEQYF. The CDR3 DNA reads TGTGCCACCAGTGATCCTCGGAGTTCCTACGAGCAGTACTTC.

The DNA of the CDR3 is TGCGCCAGCAGCCAAGCGTACGGCGGAAACACCGGGGAGCTGTTTTTT. This codes for CASSQAYGGNTGELFF. The V and J genes are TRBV4-3 and TRBJ2-2, with D hard to call. This CDR3 is built from 16 residues. V was trimmed by 1 base and J by 2 bases, leaving 11 bases between them. The germline V gene has CDR1 LGHNA and CDR2 YSLEER.

This clone was counted between two and nine times. The chain has TRBV27 and TRBJ1-2, with 9 bases that match TRBD1. The CDR3 sequence is 13 residues long. Germline V lookup: CDR1 MNHEY, CDR2 SMNVEV (reference sequence). Trimming took 4 bases from V and 7 from J; bases not matched to a gene: 4. The CDR3 coding sequence is TGTGCCAGCAGTTCAGGACAGGGGTTTGGCTACACCTTC. Translated, it gives CASSSGQGFGYTF.

This chain joins TRBV3-1 (or the pseudogene TRBV3-2) and TRBJ1-3; D gene uncertain. Germline CDR1 reads LGHDT; CDR2 reads YNNKEL (reference sequence). The CDR3 totals 16 residues. V lost 0 bases and J 0 bases, leaving 9 bases between the germline ends. This CDR3 is CASSQDGGLSGNTIYF. The CDR3 coding sequence is TGTGCCAGCAGCCAAGACGGCGGCCTCTCTGGAAACACCATATATTTT.

This chain's CDR3 is CATSDGGQSFPDTQYF. The CDR3 nucleotides read TGTGCCACCAGTGACGGGGGACAGAGCTTTCCCGATACGCAGTATTTT. The gene calls are TRBV24-1 and TRBJ2-3, with D perhaps TRBD1 (7 bases). This CDR3 is 16 amino acids long. From germline, CDR1 is KGHDR and CDR2 SFDVKD. Trimming took off 4 bases at V and 6 bases at J, with 19 bases between the two ends.

This rearrangement joins TRBV4-3 to TRBJ2-5, with D maybe TRBD1 (5 bases). CDR1 and CDR2 (germline): LGHNA, YSLEER. This CDR3 has 15 residues. Between the trimmed V and J ends, which lost 1 base and 3 bases, there was a span of 12 bases. In DNA form, the CDR3 reads TGCGCCAGCAGCCAAGGGCAGGGCCCCGAAGAGACCCAGTACTTC. This codes for CASSQGQGPEETQYF.

This chain uses TRBV7-8 with TRBJ2-7, with unresolved D. Germline CDR1 and CDR2: SGHVS and FQNEAQ. The length of the CDR3 is 12 residues. V lost 5 bases and J lost 3, with 8 bases in between. The CDR3 protein is CASSRSRYEQYF. CDR3 nucleotides: TGTGCCAGCAGCCGATCCCGCTACGAGCAGTACTTC.

The chain uses TRBV23-1 and TRBJ1-5; maybe TRBD1 (6 bases). TRBV23-1 is an ORF for which the function is uncertain. Trimming shortened V by 8 bases and J by 2 bases, and 10 bases separated the two germline ends. The length of the CDR3 is 13 residues. The CDR3 region has the DNA TGCGCCAGCCACAGGGCAGGCAATCAGCCCCAGCATTTT. It encodes CASHRAGNQPQHF.

The V call is TRBV19, the J call TRBJ1-1; D is unclear. CDR3 length equals 11 residues. V lost 10 bases, J lost 1 base, and 7 bases lay in between. The V gene's germline CDR1 is LNHDA and CDR2 SQIVND (reference sequence). CDR3 protein: CATHRNTEAFF. The CDR3 nucleotides are TGTGCCACCCACAGGAACACTGAAGCTTTCTTT.

This chain uses TRBV19 with TRBJ1-2, with 8 bases that match TRBD1. The germline V gene has CDR1 LNHDA and CDR2 SQIVND (reference sequence). With V trimmed by 9 bases and J by 3 bases, 6 bases remained unmatched. This CDR3 spans 13 amino acids. The CDR3: CASRTGHDYGYTF. CDR3 sequence (DNA): TGTGCCAGCAGGACAGGGCATGACTATGGCTACACCTTC.

The genes are TRBV28 and TRBJ1-3, with D perhaps TRBD1 (6 bases). There are 16 residues in the CDR3. V was pared by 2 bases and J by 6 bases, with 17 bases between. Germline values: CDR1 MDHEN, CDR2 SYDVKM. CDR3 amino acids: CASSLEAGAGLNTIYF. CDR3 nucleotide sequence: TGTGCCAGCAGTTTAGAGGCGGGGGCCGGGCTAAACACCATATATTTT.

The chain employs TRBV9 and TRBJ2-3, with D possibly matching TRBD1 (5 bases). Per germline, CDR1 SGDLS and CDR2 YYNGEE. V was pared by 4 bases and J by 1 base, with 16 bases between. The CDR3 consists of 16 residues. The CDR3 is CASSPSRDQRTDTQYF. DNA for the CDR3: TGTGCCAGCAGCCCATCCAGGGATCAGCGCACAGATACGCAGTATTTT.